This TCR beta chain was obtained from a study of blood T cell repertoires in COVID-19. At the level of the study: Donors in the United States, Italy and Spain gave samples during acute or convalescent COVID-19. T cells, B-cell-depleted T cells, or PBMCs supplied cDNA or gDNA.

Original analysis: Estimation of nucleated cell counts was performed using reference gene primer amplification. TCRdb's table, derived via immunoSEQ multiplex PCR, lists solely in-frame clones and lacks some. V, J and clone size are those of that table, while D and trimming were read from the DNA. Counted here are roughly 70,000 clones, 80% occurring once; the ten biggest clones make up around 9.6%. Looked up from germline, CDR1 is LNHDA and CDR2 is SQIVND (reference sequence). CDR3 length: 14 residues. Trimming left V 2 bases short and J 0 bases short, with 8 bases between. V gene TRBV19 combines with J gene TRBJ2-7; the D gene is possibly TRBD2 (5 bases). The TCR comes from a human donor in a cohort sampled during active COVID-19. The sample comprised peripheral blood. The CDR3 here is CASSIYLASYEQYF. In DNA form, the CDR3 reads TGTGCCAGTAGTATATACCTAGCCTCCTACGAGCAGTACTTC.